Sequencing of this T cell receptor (beta chain) was carried out in a study of shared clonotypes between healthy human individuals. Turning to the study itself: Per donor, CD8 memory used one plate, CD8 naive used two, CD4 memory used three and CD4 naive used three. Whole-study results and caveats: Across several donors, naive CD4 shared 5% to 6.5%, naive CD8 more than 3%, memory CD4 roughly 2.3%, memory CD8 over 0.3%. Relative to memory subsets, naive subsets generally showed larger estimated richness.

Germline CDR1 and CDR2: LGHNA and YSLEER. The length of the CDR3 is 17 residues. Unmatched junction bases numbered 6, after V lost 3 bases and J lost 4 bases. The assay was run at deep level. The data were produced by immunoSEQ multiplex PCR, yet TCRdb's version contains in-frame clones alone and is incomplete. The table has around 2.1 million clones, approximately 94% seen once. It was CD45RO-negative cells, positively selected for CCR7, that made up naive CD8 cells, with terminally differentiated effector memory CD45RA+ cells excluded. This clone was seen a few times. The antigen is unknown. Specimen: naive CD8+ T cells from PBMCs. This receptor was identified in a man in his late teens or twenties in good health. Some clones in this sample may be carry-over from other donors' samples. This sequence joins TRBV4-3 and TRBJ2-7, with 16 nucleotides matching TRBD2. The CDR3 DNA reads TGCGCCAGCAGCCAGGGACTAGCGGGAGGGCCGCTGTACGAGCAGTACTTC. Its protein product is CASSQGLAGGPLYEQYF.